This T cell receptor (beta chain) appears in the sequencing data of a study of early stage breast cancer tumors. General study points: Enriched TCRB sequences shared across patients were mostly commonly generated sequences. Blood repertoires resembled normal breast more than tumor.

Clones were read by immunoSEQ multiplex PCR, and TCRdb kept only the in-frame ones, dropping some. The sample records about 36,000 clones, 74% being singletons. In regard to this clone: Its antigen remains unidentified.

From germline, CDR1 is SGHTS and CDR2 YDEGEE. With 0 bases clipped from V and 0 bases from J, the junction kept 3 bases outside the gene matches. This CDR3 is built from 16 residues. Source material: blood. V and J are TRBV5-8 and TRBJ1-5; 7 positions agree with TRBD1. This clonotype was obtained from a person aged 55 to 75 with breast cancer. CDR3 in amino acids: CASSLEGAYSNQPQHF. The CDR3 DNA follows: TGTGCCAGCAGCTTGGAGGGGGCCTATAGCAATCAGCCCCAGCATTTT.